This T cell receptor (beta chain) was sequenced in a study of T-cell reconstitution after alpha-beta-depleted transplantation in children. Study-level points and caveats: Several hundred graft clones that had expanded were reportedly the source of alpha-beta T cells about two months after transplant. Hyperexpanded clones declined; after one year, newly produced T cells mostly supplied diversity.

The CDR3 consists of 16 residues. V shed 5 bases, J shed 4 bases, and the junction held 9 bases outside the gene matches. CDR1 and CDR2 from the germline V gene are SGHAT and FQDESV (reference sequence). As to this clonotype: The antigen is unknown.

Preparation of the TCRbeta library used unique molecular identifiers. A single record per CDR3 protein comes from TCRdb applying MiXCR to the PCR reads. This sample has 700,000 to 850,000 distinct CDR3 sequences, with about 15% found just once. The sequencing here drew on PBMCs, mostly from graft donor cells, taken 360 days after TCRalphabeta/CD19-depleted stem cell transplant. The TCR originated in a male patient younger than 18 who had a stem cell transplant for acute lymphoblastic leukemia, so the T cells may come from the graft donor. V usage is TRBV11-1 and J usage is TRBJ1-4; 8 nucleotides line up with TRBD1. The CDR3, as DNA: TGTGCCAGCAGCCTCCTTGGGACAGGCATTAATGAAAAACTGTTTTTT. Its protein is CASSLLGTGINEKLFF.